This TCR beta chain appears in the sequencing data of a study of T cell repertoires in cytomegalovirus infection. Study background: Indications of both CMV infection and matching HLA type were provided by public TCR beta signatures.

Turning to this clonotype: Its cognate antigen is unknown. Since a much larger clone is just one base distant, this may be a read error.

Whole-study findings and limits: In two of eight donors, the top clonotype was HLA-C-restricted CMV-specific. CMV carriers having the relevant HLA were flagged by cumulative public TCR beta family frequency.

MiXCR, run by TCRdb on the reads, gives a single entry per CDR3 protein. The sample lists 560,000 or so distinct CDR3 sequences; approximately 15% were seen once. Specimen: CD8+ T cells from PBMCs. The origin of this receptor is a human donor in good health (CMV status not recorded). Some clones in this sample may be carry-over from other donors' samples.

As DNA, the CDR3 is TGTGCCAGCAGCTTGAGGTGGGAGCGGGGGGGCAGTGAGCAGTTCTTC. Its translation is CASSLRWERGGSEQFF. The chain couples TRBV11-3 to TRBJ2-1; 10 positions match TRBD2. CDR1 and CDR2 (germline): SGHNT, YENEEA. V shed 3 bases and J 9 bases; nucleotides not matched to a gene: 11. The CDR3 spans 16 residues.